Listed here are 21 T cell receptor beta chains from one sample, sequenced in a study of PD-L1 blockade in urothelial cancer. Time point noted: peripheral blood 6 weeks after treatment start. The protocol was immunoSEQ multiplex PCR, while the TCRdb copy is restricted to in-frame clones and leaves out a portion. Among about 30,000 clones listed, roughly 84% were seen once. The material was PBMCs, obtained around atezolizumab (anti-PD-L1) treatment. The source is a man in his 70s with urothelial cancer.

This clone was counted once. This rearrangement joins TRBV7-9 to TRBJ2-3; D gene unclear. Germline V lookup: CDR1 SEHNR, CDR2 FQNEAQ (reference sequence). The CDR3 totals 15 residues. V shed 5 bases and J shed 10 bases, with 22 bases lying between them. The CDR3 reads CASSPPNVGVVAQYF. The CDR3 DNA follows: TGTGCCAGCAGCCCACCCAACGTCGGAGTGGTTGCGCAGTATTTT.

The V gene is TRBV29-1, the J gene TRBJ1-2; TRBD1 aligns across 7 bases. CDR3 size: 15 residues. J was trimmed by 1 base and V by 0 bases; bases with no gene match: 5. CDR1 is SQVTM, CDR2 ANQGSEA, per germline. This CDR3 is CSVEEAGGRNYGYTF. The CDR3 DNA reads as TGCAGCGTTGAAGAGGCAGGGGGTCGTAACTATGGCTACACCTTC.

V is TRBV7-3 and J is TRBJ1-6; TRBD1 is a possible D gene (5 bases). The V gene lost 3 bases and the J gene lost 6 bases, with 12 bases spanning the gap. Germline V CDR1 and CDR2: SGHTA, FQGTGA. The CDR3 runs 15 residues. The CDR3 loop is CASSLGGRSNSPLHF. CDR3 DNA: TGTGCCAGCAGCTTGGGGGGAAGGAGTAATTCACCCCTCCACTTT.

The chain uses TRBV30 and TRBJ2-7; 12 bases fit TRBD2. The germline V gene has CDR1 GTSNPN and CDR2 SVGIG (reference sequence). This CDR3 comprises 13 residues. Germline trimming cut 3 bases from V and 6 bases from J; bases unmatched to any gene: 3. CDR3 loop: CAWRLAGGLEQYF. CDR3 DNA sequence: TGTGCCTGGAGACTAGCGGGGGGCCTCGAGCAGTACTTC.

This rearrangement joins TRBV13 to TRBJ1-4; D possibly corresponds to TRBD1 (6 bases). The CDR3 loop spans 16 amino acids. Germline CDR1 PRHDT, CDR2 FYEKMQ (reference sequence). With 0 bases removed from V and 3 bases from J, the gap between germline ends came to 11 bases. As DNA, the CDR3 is TGTGCCAGCAGCTTAGGCGCGGGGGCCGCTAATGAAAAACTGTTTTTT. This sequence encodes CASSLGAGAANEKLFF.

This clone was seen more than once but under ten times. CDR3 in DNA: TGTGCCAGCGCAGGGCTTAATGAAAAACTGTTTTTT. Protein product: CASAGLNEKLFF. The chain uses TRBV11-2 and TRBJ1-4, with D maybe TRBD1 (5 bases). Germline V gene sequence: CDR1 SGHAT, CDR2 FQNNGV. CDR3 length equals 12 residues. Trimming took off 8 bases at V and 4 bases at J, with 8 bases between the two ends.

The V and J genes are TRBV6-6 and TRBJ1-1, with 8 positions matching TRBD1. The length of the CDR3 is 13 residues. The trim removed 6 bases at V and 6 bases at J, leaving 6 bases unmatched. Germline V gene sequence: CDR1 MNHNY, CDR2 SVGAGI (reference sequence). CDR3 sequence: CASSDRGSSEAFF. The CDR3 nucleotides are TGTGCCAGCAGCGACAGGGGTTCCTCTGAAGCTTTCTTT.

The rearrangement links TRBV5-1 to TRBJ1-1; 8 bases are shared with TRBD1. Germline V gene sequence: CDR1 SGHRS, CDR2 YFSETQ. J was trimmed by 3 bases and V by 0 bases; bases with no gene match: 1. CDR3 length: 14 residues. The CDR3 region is CASSLGQGHTEAFF. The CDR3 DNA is TGCGCCAGCAGCTTGGGACAGGGGCACACTGAAGCTTTCTTT.

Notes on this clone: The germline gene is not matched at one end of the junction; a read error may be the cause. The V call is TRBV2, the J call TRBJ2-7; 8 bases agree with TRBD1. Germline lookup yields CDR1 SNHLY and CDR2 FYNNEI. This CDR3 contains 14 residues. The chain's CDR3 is CASTGQGSSHEQYF. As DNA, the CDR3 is TGTGCCAGCACCGGACAGGGAAGCTCCCACGAGCAGTACTTC.

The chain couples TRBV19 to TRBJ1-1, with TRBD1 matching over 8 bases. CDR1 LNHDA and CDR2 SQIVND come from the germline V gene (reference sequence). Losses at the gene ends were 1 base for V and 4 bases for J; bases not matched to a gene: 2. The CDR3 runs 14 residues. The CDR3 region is CASSIGTGGTEAFF. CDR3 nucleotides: TGTGCCAGTAGTATAGGTACAGGGGGCACTGAAGCTTTCTTT. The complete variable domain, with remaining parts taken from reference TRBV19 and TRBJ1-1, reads DGGITQSPKYLFRKEGQNVTLSCEQNLNHDAMYWYRQDPGQGLRLIYYSQIVNDFQKGDIAEGYSVSREKKESFPLTVTSAQKNPTAFYLCASSIGTGGTEAFFGQGTRLTVV.

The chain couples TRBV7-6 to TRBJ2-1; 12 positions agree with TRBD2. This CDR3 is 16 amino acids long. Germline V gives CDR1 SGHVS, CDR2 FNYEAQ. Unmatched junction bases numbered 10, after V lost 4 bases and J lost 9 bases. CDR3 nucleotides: TGTGCCAGCAGCTCCAGGACTAGCGGGGAGTGGGGTGAGCAGTTCTTC. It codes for CASSSRTSGEWGEQFF.

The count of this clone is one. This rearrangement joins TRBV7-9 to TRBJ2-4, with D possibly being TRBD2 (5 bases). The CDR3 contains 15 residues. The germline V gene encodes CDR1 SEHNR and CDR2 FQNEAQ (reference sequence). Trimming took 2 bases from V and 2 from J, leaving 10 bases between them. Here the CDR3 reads CASSLFEGTKNIQYF. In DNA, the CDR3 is TGTGCCAGCAGCTTATTTGAGGGTACCAAAAACATTCAGTACTTC.

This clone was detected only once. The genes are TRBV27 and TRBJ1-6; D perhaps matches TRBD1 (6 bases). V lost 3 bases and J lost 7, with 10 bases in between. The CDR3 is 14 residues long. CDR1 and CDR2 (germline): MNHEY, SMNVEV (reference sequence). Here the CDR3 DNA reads TGTGCCAGCAGTTTTGGCCAGGGGAATTCACCCCTCCACTTT. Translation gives CASSFGQGNSPLHF.

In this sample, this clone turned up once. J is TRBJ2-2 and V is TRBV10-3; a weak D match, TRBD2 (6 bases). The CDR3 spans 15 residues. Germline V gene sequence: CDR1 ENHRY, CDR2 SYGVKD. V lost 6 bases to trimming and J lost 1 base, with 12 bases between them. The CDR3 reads CAIRAPGGNTGELFF. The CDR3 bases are TGTGCCATCAGGGCACCCGGGGGGAACACCGGGGAGCTGTTTTTT.

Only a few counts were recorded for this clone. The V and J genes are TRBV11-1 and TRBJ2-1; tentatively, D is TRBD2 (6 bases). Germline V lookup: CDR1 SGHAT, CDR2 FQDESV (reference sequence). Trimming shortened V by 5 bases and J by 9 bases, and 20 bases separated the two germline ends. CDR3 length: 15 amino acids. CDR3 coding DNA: TGTGCCAGCAGCGTATCGGGGACTTTACTGGGTGAGCAGTTCTTC. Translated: CASSVSGTLLGEQFF.

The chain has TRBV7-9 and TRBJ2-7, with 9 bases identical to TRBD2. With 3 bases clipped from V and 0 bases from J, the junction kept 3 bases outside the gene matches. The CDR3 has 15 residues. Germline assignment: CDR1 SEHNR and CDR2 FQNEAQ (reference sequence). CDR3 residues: CASSLTSGNSYEQYF. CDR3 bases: TGTGCCAGCAGCTTGACTAGCGGAAACTCCTACGAGCAGTACTTC.

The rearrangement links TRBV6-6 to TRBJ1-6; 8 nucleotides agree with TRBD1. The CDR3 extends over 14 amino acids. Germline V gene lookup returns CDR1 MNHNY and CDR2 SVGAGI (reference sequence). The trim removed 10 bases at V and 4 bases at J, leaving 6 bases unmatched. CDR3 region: CATNRGEYNSPLHF. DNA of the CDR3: TGTGCCACCAACAGGGGGGAATATAATTCACCCCTCCACTTT.

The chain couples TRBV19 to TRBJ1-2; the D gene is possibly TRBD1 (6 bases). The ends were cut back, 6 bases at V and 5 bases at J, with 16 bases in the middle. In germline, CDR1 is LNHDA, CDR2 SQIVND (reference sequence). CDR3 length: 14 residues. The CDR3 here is CASSLRDTPYGYTF. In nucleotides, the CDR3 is TGTGCCAGTAGCCTCAGGGACACTCCATATGGCTACACCTTC.

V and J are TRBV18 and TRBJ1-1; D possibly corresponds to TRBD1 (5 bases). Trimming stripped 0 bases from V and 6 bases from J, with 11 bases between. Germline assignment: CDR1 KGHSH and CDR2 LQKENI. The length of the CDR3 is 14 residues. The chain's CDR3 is CASSPPIKGAEAFF. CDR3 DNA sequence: TGTGCCAGCTCACCACCCATCAAAGGGGCTGAAGCTTTCTTT.

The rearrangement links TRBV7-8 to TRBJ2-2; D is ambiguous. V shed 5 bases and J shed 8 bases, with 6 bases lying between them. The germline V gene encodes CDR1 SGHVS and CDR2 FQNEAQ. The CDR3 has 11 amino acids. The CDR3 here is CASSKEGELFF. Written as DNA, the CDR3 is TGTGCCAGCAGCAAGGAGGGGGAGCTGTTTTTT.

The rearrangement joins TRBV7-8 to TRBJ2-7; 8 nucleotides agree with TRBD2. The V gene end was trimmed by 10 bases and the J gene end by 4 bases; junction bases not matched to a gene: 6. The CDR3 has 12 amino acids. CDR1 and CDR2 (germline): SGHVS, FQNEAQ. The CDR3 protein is CATGTRSYEQYF. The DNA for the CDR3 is TGTGCCACCGGGACTAGGTCATACGAGCAGTACTTC.